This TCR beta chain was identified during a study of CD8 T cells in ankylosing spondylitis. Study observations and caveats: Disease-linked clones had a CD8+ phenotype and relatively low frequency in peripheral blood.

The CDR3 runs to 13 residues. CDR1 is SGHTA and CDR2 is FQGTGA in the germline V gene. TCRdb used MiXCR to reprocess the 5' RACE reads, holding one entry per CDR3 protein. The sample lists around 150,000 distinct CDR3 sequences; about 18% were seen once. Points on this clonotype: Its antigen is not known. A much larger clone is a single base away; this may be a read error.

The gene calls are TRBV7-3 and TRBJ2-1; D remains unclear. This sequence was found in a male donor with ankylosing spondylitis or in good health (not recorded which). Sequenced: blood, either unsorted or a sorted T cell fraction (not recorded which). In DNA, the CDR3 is TGTGCCAGCAGCTTCGGTAGTCTTGGTGAGCAGCTCTTC. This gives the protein CASSFGSLGEQLF.